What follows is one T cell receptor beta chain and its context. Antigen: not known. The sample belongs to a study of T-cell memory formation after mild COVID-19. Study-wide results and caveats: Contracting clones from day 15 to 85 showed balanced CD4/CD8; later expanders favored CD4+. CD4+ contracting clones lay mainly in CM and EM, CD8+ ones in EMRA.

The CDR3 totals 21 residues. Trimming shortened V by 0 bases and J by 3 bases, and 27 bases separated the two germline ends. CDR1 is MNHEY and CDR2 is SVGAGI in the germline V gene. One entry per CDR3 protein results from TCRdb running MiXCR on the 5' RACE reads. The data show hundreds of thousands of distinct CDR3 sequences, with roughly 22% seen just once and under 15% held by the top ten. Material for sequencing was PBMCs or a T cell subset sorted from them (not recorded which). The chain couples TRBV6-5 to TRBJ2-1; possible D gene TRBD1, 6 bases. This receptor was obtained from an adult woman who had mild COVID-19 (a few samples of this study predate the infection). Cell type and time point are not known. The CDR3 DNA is TGTGCCAGCAGTTACTCGACCGAGGAGGCAGGGGAGAGGTCGGTCTACAATGAGCAGTTCTTC. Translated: CASSYSTEEAGERSVYNEQFF.